This TCR beta chain comes out of a study of molecular identifiers for immune sequencing clone quantification. Sorted naive CD8 T cells, roughly 19,000 to 1,100,000, were sequenced from 10%, 30% or 50% RNA. Using its own MiXCR run on the PCR reads, TCRdb lists one record per CDR3 protein. In the table there are roughly 300,000 distinct CDR3 sequences, roughly a quarter of which are singletons. This clonotype was found many times. At one end the junction does not follow the germline gene, possibly because of a read error. The CDR3 is 13 amino acids. Germline CDR1 SSHAT, CDR2 FNYEAQ (reference sequence).

The sequenced sample was naive CD8+ T cells from blood, with Jurkat cell RNA spiked in. The subset is: FACS-sorted CD8+CD4-CCR7+CD45RA+ naive T cells. The sequence was collected from a human donor in good health. Some libraries in this study had Jurkat cell RNA spiked in. V usage is TRBV7-7 and J usage is TRBJ1-1; D remains ambiguous. CDR3: CASSLTPNTEAFF. The DNA for the CDR3 is TGTGCTAGCAGCCTTACACCGAACACTGAAGCTTTCTTT.